This T cell receptor (beta chain) was sequenced for a study of T cell responses to AZD1222 COVID-19 vaccine. Profiling relied on immunoSEQ multiplex PCR, and the TCRdb table lists in-frame clones only, not all of them. The sample holds about 160,000 clones; about 91% are singletons and the top ten take 1.9%. With 0 bases removed from V and 0 bases from J, the gap between germline ends came to 13 bases. Germline V gives CDR1 SGDLS, CDR2 YYNGEE. The CDR3 spans 17 residues. Sample: peripheral blood, taken on day 0 of AZD1222 vaccination. V and J are TRBV9 and TRBJ2-1; perhaps D is TRBD1 or TRBD2 (5 bases each). This sequence originates from an adult in good health. The CDR3 coding sequence is TGTGCCAGCAGCGTAGGGGGGAGCGCCAGCTCCTACAATGAGCAGTTCTTC. It is translated as CASSVGGSASSYNEQFF. The full variable domain, in which reference TRBV9 and TRBJ2-1 provide the parts outside the CDR3, is DSGVTQTPKHLITATGQRVTLRCSPRSGDLSVYWYQQSLDQGLQFLIQYYNGEERAKGNILERFSAQQFPDLHSELNLSSLELGDSALYFCASSVGGSASSYNEQFFGPGTRLTVL.